This T cell receptor (beta chain) was obtained from a study of shared clonotypes between healthy human individuals. Looked up from germline, CDR1 is MDHEN and CDR2 is SYDVKM. This CDR3 region has 15 residues. The trim removed 4 bases at V and 3 bases at J, leaving 7 bases unmatched. Study observations and caveats: Only blood underwent sampling, and tissue repertoires likely differ.

Clones were sequenced by immunoSEQ multiplex PCR, and TCRdb holds only the in-frame ones, with some missing. The sample includes roughly 520,000 clones, about 96% of them seen just once. In this sample, this clone turned up once. Its target is not known. The clonotype comes from a woman between 25 and 40 years old in good health. The sequenced sample was naive CD4+ T cells sorted from blood. As for subset: CD45RA+ positively selected. This chain joins TRBV28 and TRBJ2-7; 9 positions match TRBD1. The CDR3 DNA is TGTGCCAGCAGTTCCCGGGACAGGGCCCACTACGAGCAGTACTTC. Translated, it gives CASSSRDRAHYEQYF.